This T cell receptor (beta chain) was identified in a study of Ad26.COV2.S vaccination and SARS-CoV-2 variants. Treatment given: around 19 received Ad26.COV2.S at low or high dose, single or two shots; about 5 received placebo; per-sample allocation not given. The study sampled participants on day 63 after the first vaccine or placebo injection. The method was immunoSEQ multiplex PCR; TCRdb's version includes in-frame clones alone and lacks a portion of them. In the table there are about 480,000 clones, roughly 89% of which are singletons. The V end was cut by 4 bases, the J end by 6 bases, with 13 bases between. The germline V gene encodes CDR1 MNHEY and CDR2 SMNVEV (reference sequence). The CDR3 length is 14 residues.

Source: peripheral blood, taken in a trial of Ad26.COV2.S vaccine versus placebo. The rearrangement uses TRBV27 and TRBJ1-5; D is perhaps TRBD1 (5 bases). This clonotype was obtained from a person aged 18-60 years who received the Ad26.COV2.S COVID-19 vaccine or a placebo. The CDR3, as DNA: TGTGCCAGCAGTTCTCAGGGAGAGCGTCAGCCCCAGCATTTT. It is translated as CASSSQGERQPQHF.